The table lists the clone carrying this TCR beta chain with a few counts. Generated by immunoSEQ multiplex PCR, the TCRdb table keeps only in-frame clones and is missing some. The data hold about 36,000 clones, with 93% observed a single time. This specimen belongs to a study of T cell changes during pregnancy in multiple sclerosis. Trimming pared 4 bases from V and 3 bases from J, leaving 7 bases between. Looked up from germline, CDR1 is SNHLY and CDR2 is FYNNEI. The CDR3 extends over 12 amino acids. Sample: CD4+ T cells from peripheral blood mononuclear cells, taken in the first trimester of pregnancy. The chain combines TRBV2 with TRBJ2-7; D is possibly TRBD2 (5 bases). This TCR was sampled from a female donor with multiple sclerosis, enrolled in a pregnancy study. CDR3: CASSATNYEQYF. DNA of the CDR3: TGTGCCAGCAGTGCGACTAACTACGAGCAGTACTTC.